This is a list of T cell receptor beta chains from one sample in a study of cytomegalovirus exposure and HLA in healthy donors. Sequencing was performed with immunoSEQ multiplex PCR; in TCRdb, only in-frame clones are kept and a portion is missing. This table holds roughly 41,000 clones. The sequencing sample was made of PBMCs. The receptor source for this set is a woman in her 40s in good health and CMV-seronegative. CDR3s leave out the opening cysteine and the closing phenylalanine or tryptophan. D genes are given only for firm matches.

v_gene: TRBV9; d_gene: TRBD1; j_gene: TRBJ1-3; CDR3aa: ASSSRQGQGRNTIY
v_gene: TRBV9; d_gene: TRBD2; j_gene: TRBJ2-1; CDR3aa: ASSVGGLAGTHEQF
v_gene: TRBV7-8; d_gene: TRBD2; j_gene: TRBJ2-7; CDR3aa: ASSPQGLYEQY
v_gene: TRBV4-2; d_gene: TRBD2; j_gene: TRBJ2-1; CDR3aa: ASSQDPGLAGADPSDNEQF
v_gene: TRBV9; d_gene: TRBD2; j_gene: TRBJ2-3; CDR3aa: ASSVGVGTSGTFTDTQY
v_gene: TRBV7-2; d_gene: .; j_gene: TRBJ1-2; CDR3aa: ASSLDLRGNYGYT
v_gene: TRBV10-3; d_gene: TRBD1; j_gene: TRBJ1-1; CDR3aa: AIREDRGTTEAF
v_gene: TRBV5-1; d_gene: .; j_gene: TRBJ1-1; CDR3aa: ASSLVGDTEAF
v_gene: TRBV2; d_gene: TRBD1; j_gene: TRBJ1-5; CDR3aa: ASESGTGQPQH
v_gene: TRBV6-5; d_gene: .; j_gene: TRBJ2-7; CDR3aa: ASSWGETSYEQY
v_gene: TRBV5-4; d_gene: TRBD1; j_gene: TRBJ1-2; CDR3aa: ASTQGGTGGLAYGYT
v_gene: TRBV5-1; d_gene: TRBD1; j_gene: TRBJ1-2; CDR3aa: ASSGDRGTIGYT
v_gene: TRBV29-1; d_gene: TRBD1; j_gene: TRBJ2-7; CDR3aa: SVTGTGSAYEQY
v_gene: TRBV27; d_gene: TRBD2; j_gene: TRBJ2-1; CDR3aa: ASSLSGTSPNEQF
v_gene: TRBV18; d_gene: .; j_gene: TRBJ2-7; CDR3aa: ASSLEAYEQY
v_gene: TRBV2; d_gene: .; j_gene: TRBJ2-1; CDR3aa: ASSAGFTYNEQF
v_gene: TRBV28; d_gene: .; j_gene: TRBJ2-1; CDR3aa: ASSLGDEQF
v_gene: TRBV27; d_gene: TRBD2; j_gene: TRBJ2-7; CDR3aa: ASSSWTSKTHEQY
v_gene: TRBV2; d_gene: .; j_gene: TRBJ1-2; CDR3aa: ASSGSGIGYGYT
v_gene: TRBV5-1; d_gene: .; j_gene: TRBJ2-5; CDR3aa: ASSLSGKETQY
v_gene: TRBV27; d_gene: TRBD1; j_gene: TRBJ1-1; CDR3aa: ASRRTGDLEAF
v_gene: TRBV2; d_gene: .; j_gene: TRBJ2-6; CDR3aa: ASSEPGQPSTFGANVLT